The rows below give T cell receptor beta chains drawn from one sample of a study of CD8 T cells in ankylosing spondylitis. In TCRdb, the 5' RACE reads were re-called with MiXCR into one record per CDR3 protein. The sample lists some 250,000 distinct CDR3 sequences; about 10% were seen once. The specimen was blood, either unsorted or a sorted T cell fraction (not recorded which). The receptors were gathered from a male donor with ankylosing spondylitis or in good health (not recorded which). Both conserved end residues are part of each CDR3. D genes are given only for firm matches. Clone size is shown for a subset of rows, as once, few, many or a class of expanded clone.

clone_size | cdr3_length | d_call | j_call | v_call | cdr3_nt | cdr3_aa
- | 15 | TRBD2 | TRBJ2-5 | TRBV6-1 | TGTGCCAGCAGTGGACTAGCGGGGAAACAAGAGACCCAGTACTTC | CASSGLAGKQETQYF
- | 12 | - | TRBJ1-2 | TRBV20-1 | TGCAGTGCTGGGACGGGAAACTATGGCTACACCTTC | CSAGTGNYGYTF
many | 18 | TRBD2 | TRBJ2-3 | TRBV28 | TGTGCCAGCAGTTTTCCCTATTTGACTAGCGGGACCACAGATACGCAGTATTTT | CASSFPYLTSGTTDTQYF
few | 15 | TRBD2 | TRBJ2-1 | TRBV13 | TGTGCCAGCAGCTATCTAGCGGGAAAAGCTGGGGAGCAGTTCTTC | CASSYLAGKAGEQFF
many | 15 | TRBD1 | TRBJ1-2 | TRBV5-1 | TGCGCCAGCAGCTTGGCCCTGGGACAGGGCTATGGCTACACCTTC | CASSLALGQGYGYTF
- | 16 | - | TRBJ2-1 | TRBV7-3 | TGTGCCAGCAGCTACAGTTTATACAGCTCCTACAATGAGCAGTTCTTC | CASSYSLYSSYNEQFF
many | 15 | - | TRBJ1-2 | TRBV20-1 | TGCAGTGCCGGGCCCCGGGGCAACCCGACGGGGGGCTACACCTTC | CSAGPRGNPTGGYTF
- | 15 | TRBD1 | TRBJ2-5 | TRBV3-1 | TGTGCCAGCAGCCGACAGGGGGCCTACCAAGAGACCCAGTACTTC | CASSRQGAYQETQYF
- | 12 | - | TRBJ2-7 | TRBV28 | TGTGCCAGCAGATTTGGGGTGAGCGAGCAGTACTTC | CASRFGVSEQYF
many | 16 | - | TRBJ1-2 | TRBV9 | TGTGCCAGCAGCCCATCAAGCCGGGGTAGTTCCAATGGCTACACCTTC | CASSPSSRGSSNGYTF
few | 14 | - | TRBJ1-2 | TRBV19 | TGTGCCAGTAGTAGACAGGCCTCTGACTATGGCTACACCTTC | CASSRQASDYGYTF
- | 15 | - | TRBJ1-1 | TRBV11-2 | TGTGCCAGCAGCCCCGGGACGGCCATGAACACTGAAGCTTTCTTT | CASSPGTAMNTEAFF
many | 13 | - | TRBJ2-2 | TRBV29-1 | TGCAGCGTTGGGTCGGCCGGCGCCGGGGAGCTGTTTTTT | CSVGSAGAGELFF
once | 13 | TRBD2 | TRBJ2-7 | TRBV20-1 | TGCAGTGCTAGGGGACTAGCGGTCTCCGAGCAGTACTTC | CSARGLAVSEQYF
many | 13 | - | TRBJ1-4 | TRBV12-3/TRBV12-4 | TGTGCCAGCAGGGAAACAACTAATGAAAAACTGTTTTTT | CASRETTNEKLFF
many | 13 | - | TRBJ2-5 | TRBV7-8 | TGTGCCAGCAGCTTATCGGAGCCCCGGGGCCAGTACTTC | CASSLSEPRGQYF
- | 17 | - | TRBJ1-1 | TRBV2 | TGTGCCAGCAGTGAAGCGCTTCTGAGGCAAATGAACACTGAAGCTTTCTTT | CASSEALLRQMNTEAFF
many | 16 | TRBD2 | TRBJ2-3 | TRBV5-1 | TGCGCCAGCAGCTTGGCCCCGTCTAGCGGTACAGATACGCAGTATTTT | CASSLAPSSGTDTQYF
many | 17 | TRBD1 | TRBJ1-1 | TRBV12-3/TRBV12-4 | TGTGCCAGCAGTTCCCAATACCGACAGGGGTCGAACACTGAAGCTTTCTTT | CASSSQYRQGSNTEAFF
many | 14 | TRBD1 | TRBJ1-2 | TRBV5-1 | TGCGCCAGCAGCTTTGGGACAGCTAACTATGGCTACACCTTC | CASSFGTANYGYTF
few | 14 | - | TRBJ2-3 | TRBV20-1 | TGCAGTGCTAAACAGGGAGTTAGGACAGATACGCAGTATTTT | CSAKQGVRTDTQYF
- | 14 | TRBD2 | TRBJ2-3 | TRBV5-1 | TGCGCCAGCATTGCGGGGGATTCCACAGATACGCAGTATTTT | CASIAGDSTDTQYF
few | 14 | - | TRBJ1-1 | TRBV28 | TGTGCCAGCAGTTTGACTCCCAGGAACACTGGCGCTTTCTTT | CASSLTPRNTGAFF
many | 14 | - | TRBJ2-7 | TRBV7-9 | TGTGCCAGCAGCGTTGGTGGTACAGCCTACGAGCAGTACTTC | CASSVGGTAYEQYF